Presented here are 21 T cell receptor beta chains from one specimen sequenced in a study of blood T cells in healthy people across ages. Using a J-beta primer mix together with a sample-barcoded 5' primer, a second PCR was run for roughly 7 to 11 cycles. TCRdb recomputed calls from the 5' RACE reads with MiXCR, one row per CDR3 protein. The table has 1.5 million to 2 million distinct CDR3 sequences, 30% to 35% seen once. The sample consisted of blood. Every receptor here comes from a woman aged 25 to 45 in good health.

This clonotype was recorded a few times. This sequence joins TRBV2 and TRBJ1-2; TRBD1 matches 12 bases. J was trimmed by 8 bases and V by 6 bases; bases with no gene match: 4. CDR1 and CDR2 (germline): SNHLY, FYNNEI. The CDR3 extends over 13 amino acids. The DNA of the CDR3 is TGTGCCAGCAGGGGGGACAGGGGGCGAGGCTACACCTTC. It translates to CASRGDRGRGYTF.

At least ten counts were recorded for this clonotype. The chain has TRBV27 and TRBJ2-7; perhaps D is TRBD1 or TRBD2 (5 bases each). Per the germline V gene, CDR1 is MNHEY and CDR2 is SMNVEV (reference sequence). Trimming removed 6 bases from V and 7 bases from J, with 13 bases in between. CDR3 length: 12 amino acids. Written as DNA, the CDR3 is TGTGCCAGCAGCTGGGACCACTGGGAGCAGTACTTC. Residues: CASSWDHWEQYF.

A few counts support this clonotype. J is TRBJ2-7 and V is TRBV2, with a weak D call TRBD1 (6 bases). CDR1 and CDR2 from the germline V gene are SNHLY and FYNNEI. Trimming stripped 5 bases from V and 1 base from J, with 12 bases between. This CDR3 spans 14 amino acids. The CDR3 here is CASSRQGPSYEQYF. CDR3 nucleotides: TGTGCCAGCAGTCGCCAGGGGCCATCCTACGAGCAGTACTTC.

This clonotype was recorded a few times. The rearrangement uses TRBV2 and TRBJ2-5; 7 bases fit TRBD2. Germline V gene data show CDR1 as SNHLY and CDR2 as FYNNEI. This CDR3 has 15 amino acids. V gave up 7 bases and J gave up 5 bases; unmatched junction bases: 13. In DNA, the CDR3 is TGTGCCAGCAAGGTCGCCAGCGGGATTTTGGAGACCCAGTACTTC. It yields the protein CASKVASGILETQYF.

The chain joins TRBV7-9 to TRBJ2-7; D is undetermined. Between the trimmed V and J ends, which lost 4 bases and 3 bases, there was a span of 10 bases. The CDR3 length is 13 residues. The germline gives CDR1 SEHNR, CDR2 FQNEAQ (reference sequence). CDR3 in DNA: TGTGCCAGCAGCTCCTTACAGCGCTACGAGCAGTACTTC. Translation: CASSSLQRYEQYF.

The rearrangement links TRBV12-3 or TRBV12-4 to TRBJ2-1; D not resolved. Deletions cut 1 base from V and 11 bases from J, with 12 bases between. The CDR3 is 13 residues long. In DNA form, the CDR3 reads TGTGCCAGCAGTTTAGGGTTCGACGTCCAGCAGTTCTTC. This gives the protein CASSLGFDVQQFF.

This chain connects TRBV4-1 to TRBJ1-2; possibly TRBD1 for D (6 bases). The germline gives CDR1 MGHRA, CDR2 YSYEKL. V lost 5 bases, J lost 2 bases, and 15 bases lay in between. The CDR3 is 15 amino acids. DNA for the CDR3: TGCGCCAGCAGCAAAGGGGGAGGTATAAACTATGGCTACACCTTC. This gives the protein CASSKGGGINYGYTF.

A note on this clonotype: This clone may be a read error of a much larger clone one base away. This chain joins TRBV30 and TRBJ2-1; D call uncertain. Germline V gene data show CDR1 as GTSNPN and CDR2 as SVGIG (reference sequence). Deletions cut 1 base from V and 0 bases from J, with 10 bases between. The CDR3 length is 15 residues. CDR3 loop: CAWSGGGGSYNEQFF. In DNA, the CDR3 is TGTGCCTGGAGTGGTGGTGGCGGCTCCTACAATGAGCAGTTCTTC.

This chain connects TRBV6-6 to TRBJ2-7; D is ambiguous. V gave up 6 bases and J gave up 6 bases, with 15 bases separating them. Per the germline V gene, CDR1 is MNHNY and CDR2 is SVGAGI (reference sequence). This CDR3 comprises 13 residues. In nucleotides, the CDR3 is TGTGCCAGCAGCCACGACGTGTGGGGCGAGCAGTACTTC. Its protein product is CASSHDVWGEQYF.

V usage is TRBV18 and J usage is TRBJ2-1, with D maybe TRBD2 (6 bases). From germline, CDR1 is KGHSH and CDR2 LQKENI. The CDR3 has 14 residues. V was trimmed by 6 bases and J by 7 bases, leaving 16 bases between them. The CDR3 protein is CASSRGAQRNEQFF. CDR3 sequence (DNA): TGTGCCAGCTCGCGCGGGGCCCAGAGGAATGAGCAGTTCTTC.

This clonotype showed up many times. The rearrangement joins TRBV29-1 to TRBJ2-3, with no clear D. Germline V lookup: CDR1 SQVTM, CDR2 ANQGSEA. Between the trimmed V and J ends, which lost 5 bases and 8 bases, there was a span of 14 bases. The length of the CDR3 is 12 residues. In DNA, the CDR3 is TGCAGCGTTCCTCAGAATGTGGCTACGCAGTATTTT. Translating it yields CSVPQNVATQYF.

This clonotype was seen only a few times. V usage is TRBV20-1 and J usage is TRBJ1-2; 8 bases align to TRBD1. V shed 2 bases and J 5 bases; nucleotides not matched to a gene: 7. The length of the CDR3 is 14 residues. Germline V gene lookup returns CDR1 DFQATT and CDR2 SNEGSKA (reference sequence). The CDR3 here is CSARPRGRDYGYTF. DNA for the CDR3: TGCAGTGCTAGACCCAGGGGGCGCGATTATGGCTACACCTTC.

This clonotype has a count of ten or more. The CDR3 nucleotides read TGTGCCAGCAGTGACGGGCCCGGGATACACCTTGGCTACACCTTC. Amino acids: CASSDGPGIHLGYTF. The chain recombines TRBV6-4 with TRBJ1-2, with unresolved D. CDR3 length: 15 amino acids. Germline CDR1 and CDR2: MRHNA and SNTAGT. V gave up 2 bases and J gave up 7 bases, with 17 bases separating them.

The chain joins TRBV7-2 to TRBJ2-5, with TRBD2 identical over 11 bases. The CDR3 runs to 16 residues. V lost 3 bases and J lost 6; bases outside the gene matches: 9. CDR1 is SGHTA and CDR2 is FQGNSA in the germline V gene. Here the CDR3 DNA reads TGTGCCAGCAGCTTGAGTAGCGGGGGGGCCGGAAAGACCCAGTACTTC. Translated, it gives CASSLSSGGAGKTQYF.

This chain uses TRBV20-1 with TRBJ1-1; D is unresolved. This CDR3 is built from 11 residues. Deletions cut 3 bases from V and 5 bases from J, with 7 bases between. Looked up from germline, CDR1 is DFQATT and CDR2 is SNEGSKA (reference sequence). CDR3 sequence: CSARKATEAFF. The CDR3 DNA reads TGCAGTGCTAGGAAGGCGACTGAAGCTTTCTTT.

The rearrangement joins TRBV5-1 to TRBJ2-7; TRBD2 matches 10 bases. The CDR3 runs 15 residues. V gave up 0 bases and J gave up 3 bases; unmatched junction bases: 3. CDR1 and CDR2 (germline): SGHRS, YFSETQ. CDR3 in DNA: TGCGCCAGCAGCTTGGACACTAGCGGGAACTACGAGCAGTACTTC. As protein: CASSLDTSGNYEQYF.

The genes are TRBV6-5 and TRBJ2-7; TRBD1 aligns across 10 bases. The CDR3 is 15 residues long. Germline CDR1 is MNHEY and CDR2 is SVGAGI. Germline trimming cut 6 bases from V and 4 bases from J; bases unmatched to any gene: 9. The CDR3 protein is CASRPGGQGTYEQYF. CDR3 DNA: TGTGCCAGCAGACCGGGGGGACAGGGGACTTACGAGCAGTACTTC.

The chain uses TRBV5-1 and TRBJ2-5; 9 bases line up with TRBD1. This CDR3 is 15 amino acids long. The V and J ends lost 4 bases and 4 bases, in that order; junction bases with no gene match: 8. The germline V gene has CDR1 SGHRS and CDR2 YFSETQ. This chain's CDR3 is CASSRGDRDGETQYF. The DNA of the CDR3 is TGCGCCAGCAGCCGAGGGGACAGGGACGGAGAGACCCAGTACTTC.

The gene calls are TRBV6-2 or TRBV6-3 and TRBJ2-7; no clear D. V gave up 2 bases and J gave up 5 bases, with 13 bases separating them. The CDR3 is 14 amino acids. Germline-derived CDR1 and CDR2 are MNHEY and SVGEGT. The CDR3, as DNA: TGTGCCAGCAGTTACGGGTTGGGTGCCCACGAGCAGTACTTC. Protein sequence: CASSYGLGAHEQYF.

In this sample, this clonotype turned up many times. The chain recombines TRBV29-1 with TRBJ2-3, with TRBD2 as a possible D gene (5 bases). This CDR3 spans 13 amino acids. Looked up from germline, CDR1 is SQVTM and CDR2 is ANQGSEA. Trimming removed 3 bases at V and 6 bases at J, with 13 bases between. This CDR3 reads CSVEAGSGDTQYF. The CDR3 bases are TGCAGCGTTGAGGCTGGGAGTGGGGATACGCAGTATTTT.

Many counts were recorded for this clonotype. The rearrangement joins TRBV4-1 to TRBJ2-7; weak D call: TRBD2 (6 bases). V dropped 5 bases and J dropped 6 bases, with 11 bases sitting between them. The CDR3 totals 12 residues. CDR1 is MGHRA and CDR2 is YSYEKL in the germline V gene. The DNA of the CDR3 is TGCGCCAGCAGCGGAGGGAAGGGCGAGCAGTACTTC. Its protein product is CASSGGKGEQYF.